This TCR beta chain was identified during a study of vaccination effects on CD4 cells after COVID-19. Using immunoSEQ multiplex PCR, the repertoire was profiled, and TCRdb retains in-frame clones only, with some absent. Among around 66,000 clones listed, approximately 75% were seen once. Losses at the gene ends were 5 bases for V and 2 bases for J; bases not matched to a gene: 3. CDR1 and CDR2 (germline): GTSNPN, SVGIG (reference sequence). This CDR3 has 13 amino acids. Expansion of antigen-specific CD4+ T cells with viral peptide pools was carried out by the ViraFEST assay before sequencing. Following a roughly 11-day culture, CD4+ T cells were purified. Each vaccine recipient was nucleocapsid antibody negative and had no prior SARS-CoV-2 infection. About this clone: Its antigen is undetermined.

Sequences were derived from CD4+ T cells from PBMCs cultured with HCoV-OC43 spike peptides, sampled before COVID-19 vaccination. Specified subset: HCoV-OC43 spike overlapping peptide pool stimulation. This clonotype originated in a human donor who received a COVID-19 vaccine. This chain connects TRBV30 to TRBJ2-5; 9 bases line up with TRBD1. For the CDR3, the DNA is TGTGCCTGGGGAGACAGGGGGCAAGAGACCCAGTACTTC. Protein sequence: CAWGDRGQETQYF.